Following are 27 T cell receptor beta chains from one sample sequenced in a study of OX40 agonist ivuxolimab in advanced cancers. Profiling relied on immunoSEQ multiplex PCR, and the TCRdb table lists in-frame clones only, not all of them. The table includes about 71,000 clones, 90% to 95% detected once. The sample here was CD4+ or CD8+ T cells sorted from blood, taken in a trial of the OX40 agonist ivuxolimab. These receptors originate from an adult with an advanced solid tumor such as melanoma, head and neck, liver or kidney cancer.

This clone appeared once. The J gene is TRBJ2-7, the V gene TRBV21-1; the table's D call, TRBD1, was not checked against the DNA. TRBV21-1 is an annotated pseudogene. This CDR3 is 15 amino acids long. The CDR3 nucleotides are TGTGCCAGCAGCAACTCTCTGGACAGGGGATACGAGCAGTACTTC. Protein: CASSNSLDRGYEQYF.

CDR3 region: CASSDGSYEQYF. The CDR3 DNA sequence: TGTGCCAGCAGCGACGGGAGCTACGAGCAGTACTTC. V usage is TRBV7-6 and J usage is TRBJ2-7; D possibly corresponds to TRBD2 (6 bases). The CDR3 spans 12 residues. V dropped 5 bases and J dropped 3 bases, with 8 bases sitting between them. Per germline, CDR1 SGHVS and CDR2 FNYEAQ.

The chain combines TRBV7-3 with TRBJ2-3; D may be TRBD2 (6 bases). The CDR3 is 16 amino acids. Trimming shortened V by 3 bases and J by 3 bases, and 16 bases separated the two germline ends. The germline V gene has CDR1 SGHTA and CDR2 FQGTGA. CDR3 in DNA: TGTGCCAGCAGCTTGCACGGGAGTAAAATTACAGATACGCAGTATTTT. Residues: CASSLHGSKITDTQYF.

This clone was counted once. This chain links TRBV18 with TRBJ2-3; 11 bases fit TRBD2. Per the germline V gene, CDR1 is KGHSH and CDR2 is LQKENI. The CDR3 covers 16 residues. The V and J ends lost 3 bases and 4 bases, in that order; junction bases with no gene match: 6. For the CDR3, the DNA is TGTGCCAGCTCACCTGATACTAGCGGGAGCTCAGATACGCAGTATTTT. Its protein product is CASSPDTSGSSDTQYF.

V gene TRBV19 combines with J gene TRBJ1-1; D not certain. V was shortened by 0 bases and J by 4 bases, with 9 bases between the two germline ends. The CDR3 covers 14 residues. The germline gives CDR1 LNHDA, CDR2 SQIVND (reference sequence). The CDR3 coding sequence is TGTGCCAGTAGTATAGATTGGGCGGGCACTGAAGCTTTCTTT. Its protein is CASSIDWAGTEAFF.

This clone was seen a single time. This sequence joins TRBV7-3 and TRBJ2-1; D unresolved. The CDR3 length is 15 residues. Germline CDR1 SGHTA, CDR2 FQGTGA. V was clipped by 2 bases and J by 0 bases, with 8 bases between them. This chain's CDR3 is CASSLDLSSYNEQFF. CDR3 DNA sequence: TGTGCCAGCAGCTTAGATCTCAGCTCCTACAATGAGCAGTTCTTC.

The chain couples TRBV7-8 to TRBJ2-1; TRBD2 aligns across 11 bases. CDR1 SGHVS and CDR2 FQNEAQ come from the germline V gene. J was trimmed by 4 bases and V by 5 bases; bases with no gene match: 10. The CDR3 covers 17 residues. CDR3 sequence: CASSLDPGTSGYNEQFF. The CDR3 DNA reads TGTGCCAGCAGCCTGGACCCCGGGACTAGCGGTTACAATGAGCAGTTCTTC.

The chain carries TRBV7-3 and TRBJ1-3; D not certain. Deletions cut 3 bases from V and 6 bases from J, with 12 bases between. From germline, CDR1 is SGHTA and CDR2 FQGTGA. The CDR3 loop spans 14 amino acids. The CDR3 region has the DNA TGTGCCAGCAGCTTGGATTCTCTCTTAAACACCATATATTTT. Amino acids: CASSLDSLLNTIYF.

V gene TRBV5-6 combines with J gene TRBJ1-5; D perhaps matches TRBD1 (6 bases). The CDR3 is 14 amino acids. Looked up from germline, CDR1 is SGHDT and CDR2 is YYEEEE. Trimming took 2 bases from V and 4 from J, leaving 10 bases between them. CDR3 sequence: CASSFGGANQPQHF. The CDR3 DNA reads TGTGCCAGCAGCTTTGGGGGGGCTAATCAGCCCCAGCATTTT.

Notes on this clone: The sample has other DNA sequences that encode this CDR3 too. The chain is built from TRBV7-9 and TRBJ2-1; 8 bases align to TRBD2. The germline CDR1 and CDR2 sequences are SEHNR and FQNEAQ (reference sequence). V trimming: 5 bases; J trimming: 7 bases; junction bases outside the gene matches: 4. The CDR3 runs 13 residues. The CDR3 DNA is TGTGCCAGCAGCCCGGGACTAGGGAATGAGCAGTTCTTC. This translates into CASSPGLGNEQFF. Supplemented by reference TRBV7-9 and TRBJ2-1, the full variable domain reads DTGVSQNPRHKITKRGQNVTFRCDPISEHNRLYWYRQTLGQGPEFLTYFQNEAQLEKSRLLSDRFSAERPKGSFSTLEIQRTEQGDSAMYLCASSPGLGNEQFFGPGTRLTVL.

The chain links TRBV25-1 to TRBJ2-5; D might be TRBD2 (5 bases). CDR1 is MGHDK and CDR2 is SYGVNS in the germline V gene. This CDR3 has 14 amino acids. Trimming shortened V by 6 bases and J by 5 bases, and 16 bases separated the two germline ends. CDR3 loop: CASSQSSWEETQYF. The CDR3 DNA follows: TGTGCCAGCAGCCAATCGAGTTGGGAGGAGACCCAGTACTTC.

This clone has a handful of counts. The chain recombines TRBV6-4 with TRBJ1-4; D uncertain. CDR3 length: 13 amino acids. Germline values: CDR1 MRHNA, CDR2 SNTAGT. Trimming pared 6 bases from V and 0 bases from J, leaving 5 bases between. This CDR3 is CASRSPTNEKLFF. The CDR3 nucleotides are TGTGCCAGCAGGTCCCCAACTAATGAAAAACTGTTTTTT.

The DNA for the CDR3 is TGTGCCAGCAGTCCCGGACTGCTCCAGGACGAGCAGTACTTC. Amino acids: CASSPGLLQDEQYF. V gene TRBV9 combines with J gene TRBJ2-7, with D perhaps matching TRBD2 (5 bases). In germline, CDR1 is SGDLS, CDR2 YYNGEE. CDR3 length equals 14 residues. Trimming left V 5 bases short and J 5 bases short, with 17 bases between.

The chain joins TRBV7-9 to TRBJ1-2; the D is unclear. The germline V and J ends were trimmed by 1 base and 6 bases, with 12 bases remaining between them. This CDR3 has 14 amino acids. Germline CDR1 is SEHNR and CDR2 is FQNEAQ (reference sequence). The CDR3 DNA is TGTGCCAGCAGCTTAGGTTCAACTGGGGATGGCTACACCTTC. Its translation is CASSLGSTGDGYTF.

A single count supports this clone. The V and J genes are TRBV4-1 and TRBJ2-3; D may be TRBD1 (6 bases). The ends were cut back, 1 base at V and 6 bases at J, with 20 bases in the middle. This CDR3 spans 17 amino acids. Germline CDR1 MGHRA, CDR2 YSYEKL. The CDR3 nucleotides are TGCGCCAGCAGCCAAGTTGTTGGGACAACTGTTCCGGATACGCAGTATTTT. Protein sequence: CASSQVVGTTVPDTQYF.

This sequence joins TRBV9 and TRBJ1-3; no reliable D call. The V end was cut by 3 bases, the J end by 4 bases, with 8 bases between. Germline V gives CDR1 SGDLS, CDR2 YYNGEE. The CDR3 sequence is 13 residues long. Written as DNA, the CDR3 is TGTGCCAGCAGCGGGACCGCCGGAAACACCATATATTTT. It encodes CASSGTAGNTIYF.

This chain uses TRBV6-1 with TRBJ2-5, with 8 bases identical to TRBD1. The V gene's germline CDR1 is MNHNS and CDR2 SASEGT. This CDR3 contains 13 residues. The trim removed 7 bases at V and 1 base at J, leaving 2 bases unmatched. CDR3 sequence (DNA): TGTGCCAGCAACGACAGGGGCCAAGAGACCCAGTACTTC. Protein sequence: CASNDRGQETQYF.

The gene calls are TRBV4-1 and TRBJ2-2; 9 bases line up with TRBD1. CDR1 MGHRA and CDR2 YSYEKL come from the germline V gene. Trimming at V came to 3 bases and at J to 7 bases, leaving 9 bases not matched to a gene. There are 16 residues in the CDR3. The DNA for the CDR3 is TGCGCCAGCAGCCAGTGGACAGGGGCCGTCAACGGGGAGCTGTTTTTT. Protein product: CASSQWTGAVNGELFF.

This chain uses TRBV10-1 with TRBJ2-1, with 9 bases matching TRBD2. This CDR3 is built from 15 residues. Germline V gene sequence: CDR1 WNHNN, CDR2 SYGVQD (reference sequence). Trimming cost V 6 bases and J 10 bases; bases outside gene matches: 13. DNA for the CDR3: TGCGCCAGCAGATACGGGACTAGCCCTTCGAGAGAGCAGTTCTTC. Its protein product is CASRYGTSPSREQFF.

The chain employs TRBV19 and TRBJ1-6, with TRBD1 identical over 7 bases. J lost 7 bases, V lost 6 bases, and 15 bases had no gene match. From germline, CDR1 is LNHDA and CDR2 SQIVND (reference sequence). The CDR3 contains 17 residues. The CDR3, as DNA: TGTGCCAGTAGCCCCGAGGAGGGGGCTATTCCCAATTCACCCCTCCACTTT. It specifies CASSPEEGAIPNSPLHF.

The V gene is TRBV7-9, the J gene TRBJ2-7; D is ambiguous. Trimming removed 3 bases at V and 3 bases at J, with 9 bases between. In germline, CDR1 is SEHNR, CDR2 FQNEAQ (reference sequence). The length of the CDR3 is 13 residues. CDR3 DNA sequence: TGTGCCAGCAGCTTGACGGCGGACTACGAGCAGTACTTC. It translates to CASSLTADYEQYF.

The gene calls are TRBV9 and TRBJ2-7; no clear D. Germline CDR1 SGDLS, CDR2 YYNGEE. Trimming shortened V by 4 bases and J by 1 base, and 12 bases separated the two germline ends. The CDR3 loop spans 14 amino acids. Here the CDR3 DNA reads TGTGCCAGCAGCCCCCGGCCATCTTCCTACGAGCAGTACTTC. Translated, it gives CASSPRPSSYEQYF.

This clone was observed once. Other DNA sequences in this specimen translate into the identical CDR3. V usage is TRBV4-3 and J usage is TRBJ2-7; 7 bases map to TRBD1. Trimming cost V 0 bases and J 0 bases; bases outside gene matches: 2. The CDR3 has 15 amino acids. Germline assignment: CDR1 LGHNA and CDR2 YSLEER. CDR3 in amino acids: CASSQDRDSSYEQYF. DNA of the CDR3: TGCGCCAGCAGCCAAGACCGGGACAGCTCCTACGAGCAGTACTTC.

This rearrangement joins TRBV15 to TRBJ1-4; possibly TRBD1 for D (6 bases). In germline, CDR1 is LNHNV, CDR2 YYDKDF (reference sequence). The CDR3 runs 16 residues. Trimming shortened V by 5 bases and J by 13 bases, and 26 bases separated the two germline ends. This chain's CDR3 is CATSEDPGQQNVRLFF. The CDR3 DNA sequence: TGTGCCACCAGCGAAGATCCGGGACAACAGAATGTCCGACTGTTTTTT. The whole variable domain, filled in from reference TRBV15 and TRBJ1-4, reads DAMVIQNPRYQVTQFGKPVTLSCSQTLNHNVMYWYQQKSSQAPKLLFHYYDKDFNNEADTPDNFQSRRPNTSFCFLDIRSPGLGDTAMYLCATSEDPGQQNVRLFFGSGTQLSVL.

The rearrangement uses TRBV7-8 and TRBJ2-3, with 10 bases matching TRBD2. This CDR3 region has 21 residues. The V segment lost 1 base and the J segment 0 bases; nucleotides outside the gene matches: 16. Germline V lookup: CDR1 SGHVS, CDR2 FQNEAQ. The CDR3 nucleotides are TGTGCCAGCAGCTTAGGGGGTATCGGGGTTCAACTAGCGGGAAGCACAGATACGCAGTATTTT. As protein: CASSLGGIGVQLAGSTDTQYF.

CDR3 bases: TGCGCCAGCAGCCAAGATCGGGGGCAGGGATATGGAAATACGCAGTATTTT. This gives the protein CASSQDRGQGYGNTQYF. The chain recombines TRBV4-3 with TRBJ2-3; perhaps D is TRBD1 or TRBD2 (6 bases each). V lost 0 bases to trimming and J lost 7 bases, with 20 bases between them. Germline V CDR1 and CDR2: LGHNA, YSLEER. The CDR3 contains 17 residues.

The chain links TRBV4-3 to TRBJ1-1, with no clear D. Trimming took 0 bases from V and 4 from J, leaving 12 bases between them. The CDR3 consists of 15 residues. Germline V gives CDR1 LGHNA, CDR2 YSLEER. CDR3 nucleotides: TGCGCCAGCAGCCAAGATCGAAGCGGGTCCACTGAAGCTTTCTTT. Translation gives CASSQDRSGSTEAFF.